The 21 T cell receptor beta chains presented below share a single source sample, sequenced in a study of CD8 T cells in Susac syndrome. The RNA input was roughly 0.45 to 1 ug, and it was reverse transcribed with random hexamers. TCRdb processed the immunoSEQ multiplex PCR reads anew with MiXCR; each CDR3 protein has one entry. The top ten hold about 0.08% of the sample, which has 130,000 to 150,000 distinct CDR3 sequences, more than 90% seen once. Material: CD4+ T cells from PBMCs. Receptors originate from a human donor with Susac syndrome.

The CDR3 bases are TGTGCCAGCAGTGTGGCAGGGGGCGCCGGCTATGGCTACACCTTC. Protein sequence: CASSVAGGAGYGYTF. The rearrangement uses TRBV25-1 and TRBJ1-2; 8 bases are a match to TRBD1. The ends lost 4 bases at V and 4 bases at J; junction bases unmatched: 8. Germline assignment: CDR1 MGHDK and CDR2 SYGVNS. The length of the CDR3 is 15 residues.

This clonotype has just one count. The V and J genes are TRBV4-2 and TRBJ2-5; D is perhaps TRBD2 (7 bases). Germline lookup yields CDR1 LGHNA and CDR2 YNFKEQ. This CDR3 region has 16 residues. V was cut by 4 bases and J by 2 bases, with 17 bases left in between. The CDR3 DNA is TGTGCCAGCAGCCCTGTAGGGGGGGCGCTACAAGAGACCCAGTACTTC. Translating gives CASSPVGGALQETQYF.

The genes are TRBV4-1 and TRBJ2-4; 7 positions match TRBD1. V gave up 6 bases and J gave up 6 bases; unmatched junction bases: 14. The CDR3 runs to 16 residues. The germline CDR1 and CDR2 sequences are MGHRA and YSYEKL. In DNA form, the CDR3 reads TGCGCCAGCAGTCCCCCCGTTGGGGCAGGGGGAAACATTCAGTACTTC. Its protein product is CASSPPVGAGGNIQYF.

This clonotype occurred a few times. The chain combines TRBV7-2 with TRBJ2-7; 9 bases are a match to TRBD2. Trimming took 3 bases from V and 4 from J; bases not matched to a gene: 1. The germline V gene has CDR1 SGHTA and CDR2 FQGNSA. The CDR3 covers 13 residues. The CDR3 is CASSLSGGYEQYF. The CDR3 DNA is TGTGCCAGCAGCTTGAGCGGGGGGTACGAGCAGTACTTC.

This clonotype has only one observation. The chain has TRBV3-1 and TRBJ1-4; D remains ambiguous. There are 13 residues in the CDR3. From germline, CDR1 is LGHDT and CDR2 YNNKEL (reference sequence). The ends were cut back, 0 bases at V and 7 bases at J, with 6 bases in the middle. The CDR3 sequence is CASSQDEGEKLFF. CDR3 DNA: TGTGCCAGCAGCCAAGATGAGGGTGAAAAACTGTTTTTT.

The chain joins TRBV7-6 to TRBJ2-7, with 7 bases lining up with TRBD1. V lost 0 bases, J lost 3 bases, and 2 bases stayed unmatched. Per germline, CDR1 SGHVS and CDR2 FNYEAQ. The CDR3 runs 14 residues. DNA for the CDR3: TGTGCCAGCAGCTTAGCAAGACAGGGCTACGAGCAGTACTTC. This sequence encodes CASSLARQGYEQYF.

The rearrangement links TRBV7-2 to TRBJ2-2; a possible D gene is TRBD2 (6 bases). The CDR3 runs 16 residues. V was cut by 4 bases and J by 1 base, with 13 bases left in between. CDR1 SGHTA and CDR2 FQGNSA come from the germline V gene. In DNA, the CDR3 is TGTGCCAGCAGCTCCCTCGGGGGTCGGAACACCGGGGAGCTGTTTTTT. Its protein is CASSSLGGRNTGELFF.

V is TRBV12-3 or TRBV12-4 and J is TRBJ1-2, with TRBD1 as a possible D gene (5 bases). The CDR3 runs 14 residues. V lost 5 bases to trimming and J lost 2 bases, with 12 bases between them. CDR3 amino acids: CASSATWTNYGYTF. In DNA form, the CDR3 reads TGTGCCAGCAGTGCGACTTGGACAAACTATGGCTACACCTTC.

The V and J genes are TRBV5-1 and TRBJ2-7; 7 positions match TRBD1. CDR1 is SGHRS, CDR2 YFSETQ, per germline. The V gene end was trimmed by 2 bases and the J gene end by 7 bases; junction bases not matched to a gene: 6. The CDR3 is 13 amino acids. CDR3 in DNA: TGCGCCAGCAGCTTAATAACACAGGGGGAGCAGTACTTC. This sequence encodes CASSLITQGEQYF. Looking up the rest from reference TRBV5-1 and TRBJ2-7 gives the full variable domain: KAGVTQTPRYLIKTRGQQVTLSCSPISGHRSVSWYQQTPGQGLQFLFEYFSETQRNKGNFPGRFSGRQFSNSRSEMNVSTLELGDSALYLCASSLITQGEQYFGPGTRLTVT.

V usage is TRBV29-1 and J usage is TRBJ2-2; D gene uncertain. The germline V gene encodes CDR1 SQVTM and CDR2 ANQGSEA. The V end lost 7 bases, the J end lost 7 bases, and 19 bases lay between the germline ends. This CDR3 is built from 14 residues. Here the CDR3 reads CSGSPSSASGELFF. CDR3 bases: TGCAGCGGAAGCCCATCTAGTGCGAGCGGGGAGCTGTTTTTT.

The chain links TRBV20-1 to TRBJ2-1; the match to TRBD1 covers 8 bases. V was pared by 3 bases and J by 6 bases, with 7 bases of the junction left unmatched. Germline V gene sequence: CDR1 DFQATT, CDR2 SNEGSKA (reference sequence). CDR3 length: 14 residues. Written as DNA, the CDR3 is TGCAGTGCTAGGGTGCCTACAGGGGGCAATGAGCAGTTCTTC. It encodes CSARVPTGGNEQFF.

V and J are TRBV27 and TRBJ2-7; the D is unclear. There are 15 residues in the CDR3. Germline assignment: CDR1 MNHEY and CDR2 SMNVEV (reference sequence). V was trimmed by 0 bases and J by 3 bases, leaving 12 bases between them. The CDR3 DNA reads as TGTGCCAGCAGTTTATCGTTCGGACGCAACTACGAGCAGTACTTC. It yields the protein CASSLSFGRNYEQYF.

The CDR3 protein is CASSQDATGGVTEAFF. The CDR3 bases are TGCGCCAGCAGCCAAGATGCCACGGGAGGGGTCACTGAAGCTTTCTTT. The rearrangement links TRBV4-1 to TRBJ1-1, with D possibly TRBD1 on 5 matching bases. The CDR3 loop spans 16 amino acids. Germline lookup yields CDR1 MGHRA and CDR2 YSYEKL. V was shortened by 0 bases and J by 4 bases, with 15 bases between the two germline ends.

The chain joins TRBV28 to TRBJ2-7; 13 nucleotides align to TRBD2. Germline V gene sequence: CDR1 MDHEN, CDR2 SYDVKM. V lost 7 bases, J lost 7 bases, and 4 bases stayed unmatched. The CDR3 loop spans 13 amino acids. CDR3 sequence (DNA): TGTGCCAGCACCGCGGGACTAGCGGGGGAGCAGTACTTC. Translation gives CASTAGLAGEQYF.

The chain uses TRBV6-5 and TRBJ2-1, with a possible D match to TRBD1 (5 bases). Germline loops: CDR1 MNHEY, CDR2 SVGAGI. This CDR3 has 13 residues. V was pared by 7 bases and J by 8 bases, with 15 bases between. The CDR3 loop reads CASKAKGVHEQFF. DNA for the CDR3: TGTGCCAGCAAGGCTAAAGGGGTCCATGAGCAGTTCTTC.

This chain links TRBV20-1 with TRBJ1-5; tentative D call: TRBD1 (5 bases). Germline CDR1 is DFQATT and CDR2 is SNEGSKA (reference sequence). The CDR3 sequence is 12 residues long. Deletions cut 8 bases from V and 2 bases from J, with 10 bases between. As DNA, the CDR3 is TGCAGTCAGGGAGTTGGCAATCAGCCCCAGCATTTT. Amino acid sequence: CSQGVGNQPQHF.

The rearrangement links TRBV7-9 to TRBJ2-7; 8 bases map to TRBD2. From germline, CDR1 is SEHNR and CDR2 FQNEAQ (reference sequence). The CDR3 length is 14 residues. Losses at the gene ends were 5 bases for V and 5 bases for J; bases not matched to a gene: 8. In nucleotides, the CDR3 is TGTGCCAGCAGCAGTACTAGCGGAGTGGACGAGCAGTACTTC. Translation gives CASSSTSGVDEQYF.

The chain carries TRBV20-1 and TRBJ2-1; unclear D gene. Trimming took off 7 bases at V and 4 bases at J, with 17 bases between the two ends. CDR1 is DFQATT and CDR2 is SNEGSKA in the germline V gene (reference sequence). There are 14 residues in the CDR3. The CDR3 loop is CSVPSDLLYNEQFF. The CDR3 DNA follows: TGCAGTGTCCCATCGGACCTATTATACAATGAGCAGTTCTTC.

The V and J genes are TRBV6-1 and TRBJ2-4; D may match TRBD1 or TRBD2 (6 bases each). Germline CDR1 and CDR2: MNHNS and SASEGT. V dropped 0 bases and J dropped 9 bases, with 15 bases sitting between them. The CDR3 is made up of 15 amino acids. The CDR3 DNA sequence: TGTGCCAGCAGTGAAGCGTACGGGGGCGGAGGCATTCAGTACTTC. Translating gives CASSEAYGGGGIQYF.

V usage is TRBV2 and J usage is TRBJ2-7; weak D call: TRBD2 (6 bases). This CDR3 region has 12 residues. Per germline, CDR1 SNHLY and CDR2 FYNNEI. The V and J ends lost 8 bases and 3 bases respectively, with 11 bases between them. CDR3 in DNA: TGTGCCAGCGTTGCGGGGAACTACGAGCAGTACTTC. The encoded protein is CASVAGNYEQYF.

This clonotype was observed a single time. The chain carries TRBV28 and TRBJ1-5, with D unclear. The DNA end is more similar to TRBJ2-3, so the J call may be wrong. Per germline, CDR1 MDHEN and CDR2 SYDVKM. CDR3 size: 14 residues. The CDR3 DNA reads as TGTGCCAGCAGACCTCACTCGGTCAATCAGCCCCAGTATTTT. Translated: CASRPHSVNQPQYF.